Shown below are 13 T cell receptor beta chains from a single sample sequenced in a study of vaccination and CD4 T cells after COVID-19. Documented treatment: approximately 11-day PBMC culture with coronavirus spike peptide pools or control peptides (ViraFEST assay). The assay that was used to sequence DNA from cultured CD4+ T cells was the Oncomine TCR Beta short-read assay. MiXCR, run by TCRdb on the PCR reads, gives a single entry per CDR3 protein. The sample lists about 4,600 distinct CDR3 sequences, about a third occurring once. The antigens these receptors bind are not known. The specimen sequenced was CD4+ T cells from blood, cultured in vitro. The origin of the receptors is a human donor who had recovered from COVID-19.

This clonotype has more than one count but fewer than ten. The chain combines TRBV5-4 with TRBJ2-5, with 10 bases that match TRBD2. The CDR3 runs to 15 residues. The germline V gene encodes CDR1 SGHNT and CDR2 YYREEE (reference sequence). V shed 4 bases, J shed 3 bases, and the junction held 6 bases outside the gene matches. CDR3 protein: CASSPSGSVKETQYF. The CDR3 nucleotides read TGTGCCAGCAGCCCTAGCGGGAGTGTTAAAGAGACCCAGTACTTC.

This clonotype showed up just a few times. The chain uses TRBV20-1 and TRBJ2-1; 7 nucleotides align to TRBD1. The CDR3 is made up of 12 amino acids. Germline V gene sequence: CDR1 DFQATT, CDR2 SNEGSKA (reference sequence). Trimming removed 7 bases from V and 1 base from J; junction bases left unmatched: 1. The CDR3, as DNA: TGCAGTGGACAGGGATCCTACAATGAGCAGTTCTTC. As protein: CSGQGSYNEQFF.

This clonotype turned up a few times. V and J are TRBV6-1 and TRBJ1-1; perhaps TRBD1 as D (6 bases). Germline V lookup: CDR1 MNHNS, CDR2 SASEGT. V gave up 6 bases and J gave up 0 bases, with 11 bases separating them. CDR3 size: 14 residues. This CDR3 reads CASRDSNLNTEAFF. For the CDR3, the DNA is TGTGCCAGCAGGGACAGTAACCTGAACACTGAAGCTTTCTTT.

Comment on this clonotype: A junction boundary mismatches the germline segment, possibly from a read error. The rearrangement joins TRBV7-7 to TRBJ2-6; 7 positions agree with TRBD2. Per the germline V gene, CDR1 is SSHAT and CDR2 is FNYEAQ (reference sequence). The CDR3 extends over 13 amino acids. The CDR3 DNA reads as TGTGCTAGCAGCCACGGGGGGATTGAGGGCCTGACTTTC. The encoded protein is CASSHGGIEGLTF.

The table lists this clonotype with a few counts. The chain carries TRBV10-3 and TRBJ1-3; D is unclear. Germline V CDR1 and CDR2: ENHRY, SYGVKD. V dropped 2 bases and J dropped 4 bases, with 6 bases sitting between them. The CDR3 consists of 13 residues. The CDR3 region has the DNA TGTGCCATCAGTGAGGAACCCGGAAACACCATATATTTT. Translated: CAISEEPGNTIYF.

The J gene is TRBJ2-4, the V gene TRBV15; 8 bases map to TRBD1. Germline-derived CDR1 and CDR2 are LNHNV and YYDKDF (reference sequence). The CDR3 has 18 amino acids. With 0 bases clipped from V and 2 bases from J, the junction kept 9 bases outside the gene matches. The CDR3 here is CATSRDLRGRGTKNIQYF. The CDR3 region has the DNA TGTGCCACCAGCAGAGATCTCAGGGGGCGCGGAACCAAAAACATTCAGTACTTC.

This chain connects TRBV5-1 to TRBJ1-1, with 7 bases aligning to TRBD1. CDR1 is SGHRS and CDR2 is YFSETQ in the germline V gene. CDR3 length: 14 amino acids. V shed 5 bases and J 3 bases; nucleotides not matched to a gene: 7. Written as DNA, the CDR3 is TGCGCCAGCAGGATGGATACAGGGGACACTGAAGCTTTCTTT. Its protein is CASRMDTGDTEAFF.

This clonotype has just a few counts. This sequence joins TRBV5-4 and TRBJ1-1, with D hard to call. This CDR3 has 12 amino acids. Trimming took 4 bases from V and 3 from J, leaving 7 bases between them. Germline V gene data show CDR1 as SGHNT and CDR2 as YYREEE (reference sequence). This CDR3 reads CASSREDTEAFF. CDR3 bases: TGTGCCAGCAGCAGGGAGGACACTGAAGCTTTCTTT. Variable domain in full (rest from reference TRBV5-4 and TRBJ1-1): ETGVTQSPTHLIKTRGQQVTLRCSSQSGHNTVSWYQQALGQGPQFIFQYYREEENGRGNFPPRFSGLQFPNYSSELNVNALELDDSALYLCASSREDTEAFFGQGTRLTVV.

This chain connects TRBV30 to TRBJ1-1; D is uncertain. The V and J ends lost 3 bases and 1 base respectively, with 15 bases between them. The CDR3 has 15 residues. Germline CDR1 reads GTSNPN; CDR2 reads SVGIG (reference sequence). The chain's CDR3 is CAWRGYRWRNTEAFF. The DNA for the CDR3 is TGTGCCTGGAGGGGTTATCGATGGCGGAACACTGAAGCTTTCTTT.

This clonotype was counted a few times. The V and J genes are TRBV27 and TRBJ2-1; D unresolved. From germline, CDR1 is MNHEY and CDR2 SMNVEV (reference sequence). V was trimmed by 2 bases and J by 2 bases, leaving 7 bases between them. CDR3 length: 14 amino acids. CDR3 region: CASSLGYTYNEQFF. CDR3 sequence (DNA): TGTGCCAGCAGTTTAGGCTACACCTACAATGAGCAGTTCTTC.

In DNA, the CDR3 is TGTGCCAGCAGTCGCACGCGGGGACCTCTCACAGATACGCAGTATTTT. This translates into CASSRTRGPLTDTQYF. V gene TRBV27 combines with J gene TRBJ2-3; a weak D match, TRBD2 (6 bases). The CDR3 has 16 amino acids. The germline V gene has CDR1 MNHEY and CDR2 SMNVEV (reference sequence). Trimming took off 5 bases at V and 2 bases at J, with 17 bases between the two ends.

This clonotype was detected only once. The chain employs TRBV6-2 or TRBV6-3 and TRBJ2-5; tentative D call: TRBD2 (5 bases). The CDR3 contains 13 residues. V was trimmed by 5 bases and J by 2 bases, leaving 9 bases between them. The germline V gene has CDR1 MNHEY and CDR2 SVGEGT. This chain's CDR3 is CASSRTGQETQYF. The CDR3 DNA reads TGTGCCAGCAGTAGGACGGGGCAAGAGACCCAGTACTTC.

This chain uses TRBV6-1 with TRBJ1-2, with a tentative D call TRBD1 (6 bases). This CDR3 is built from 12 residues. Germline CDR1 MNHNS, CDR2 SASEGT. V was cut by 6 bases and J by 10 bases, with 15 bases left in between. The CDR3 sequence: CASRATGPVYTF. CDR3 bases: TGTGCCAGCAGAGCAACAGGGCCCGTCTACACCTTC.